The clone carrying this TCR beta chain was counted many times. Its antigen remains unknown. This sample is drawn from a study of T cells in Graves' hyperthyroidism and ophthalmopathy. Study conclusions and caveats: The majority of expanded thyroid clonotypes above 0.001 also appeared in blood.

RNA transcripts yielded amplified TCR beta CDR3 regions. In the first-round RT-PCR of the TCR CDR3, the HTBI primer set was used. A single record per CDR3 protein comes from TCRdb applying MiXCR to the multiplex PCR reads. In the table there are some 620,000 distinct CDR3 sequences, 16% of which are singletons. The V and J ends lost 0 bases and 6 bases, in that order; junction bases with no gene match: 5. Germline CDR1 is SGHRS and CDR2 is YFSETQ. This CDR3 has 15 residues. Any patient presenting with uncontrolled infection, other autoimmune disease, pregnancy or lactation was left out. The chain joins TRBV5-1 to TRBJ1-2, with 10 bases aligning to TRBD1. The sequenced material came from blood. The clonotype comes from a woman younger than 45 with Graves' hyperthyroidism. CDR3 nucleotide sequence: TGCGCCAGCAGCTTGGGACAGGGGGCAGTAGATGGCTACACCTTC. Translating it yields CASSLGQGAVDGYTF. The complete variable domain, with remaining parts taken from reference TRBV5-1 and TRBJ1-2, reads KAGVTQTPRYLIKTRGQQVTLSCSPISGHRSVSWYQQTPGQGLQFLFEYFSETQRNKGNFPGRFSGRQFSNSRSEMNVSTLELGDSALYLCASSLGQGAVDGYTFGSGTRLTVV.